This is a list of T cell receptor beta chains from one sample in a study of blood T cell repertoires in COVID-19. Clones were read by immunoSEQ multiplex PCR, and TCRdb kept only the in-frame ones, dropping some. The sample lists approximately 120,000 clones, around 85% occurring once. Sequencing was done on a sample of peripheral blood. These TCRs come from a woman older than 75 with COVID-19, enrolled during active disease. Each CDR3 is given with its conserved first and last residue. Fields, in order: J gene, D gene, clone size, V gene, CDR3 protein, CDR3 DNA. D genes are given only for firm matches. Some rows mark clone size as missing; the rest say once, few, many or name a class of expanded clone.

>TRBJ2-7|NA|NA|TRBV29-1
CSVQRGLSSYEQYF
TGCAGCGTTCAGAGAGGGCTAAGCTCCTACGAGCAGTACTTC
>TRBJ1-2|TRBD1|NA|TRBV19
CASSPWTGGADGYTF
TGTGCCAGTAGTCCCTGGACAGGGGGCGCGGATGGCTACACCTTC
>TRBJ2-2|TRBD1|NA|TRBV3-1/TRBV3-2
CASSQQGALAASGLFF
TGTGCCAGCAGCCAGCAGGGGGCGTTAGCGGCAAGCGGCCTGTTTTTT
>TRBJ1-2|NA|NA|TRBV12-3/TRBV12-4
CASGRGDGYTF
TGTGCCAGCGGTCGGGGGGATGGCTACACCTTC
>TRBJ2-3|NA|NA|TRBV7-2
CASTPVVGGPRTDTQYF
TGTGCCAGCACCCCTGTTGTTGGGGGCCCTCGCACAGATACGCAGTATTTT
>TRBJ2-7|TRBD1|NA|TRBV27
CASSRDRAGEQYF
TGTGCCAGCAGTCGGGACAGGGCCGGCGAGCAGTACTTC
>TRBJ2-6|NA|NA|TRBV5-8
CASSLRRLSSGANVLTF
TGTGCCAGCAGCTTAAGGAGACTGAGCTCTGGGGCCAACGTCCTGACTTTC
>TRBJ1-4|TRBD1|NA|TRBV24-1
CATNRDSLMDEKLFF
TGTGCCACGAACCGGGACAGCTTGATGGATGAAAAACTGTTTTTT
>TRBJ2-7|TRBD1|NA|TRBV5-1
CASRPGGSSYEQYF
TGCGCCAGCAGACCAGGGGGAAGCTCCTACGAGCAGTACTTC
>TRBJ1-3|NA|NA|TRBV12-3/TRBV12-4
CASAQGGFNTIYF
TGTGCCAGCGCCCAGGGAGGATTCAACACCATATATTTT
>TRBJ2-1|TRBD2|NA|TRBV13
CASTPMIGLAVYNEQFF
TGTGCCAGCACCCCGATGATTGGACTAGCGGTTTACAATGAGCAGTTCTTC
>TRBJ2-5|NA|NA|TRBV24-1
CATSDLVHRQETQYF
TGTGCCACCAGTGATCTTGTACACCGCCAAGAGACCCAGTACTTC
>TRBJ2-1|TRBD1|NA|TRBV9
CASSVLDRVTYNEQFF
TGTGCCAGCAGCGTTTTGGACAGGGTCACCTACAATGAGCAGTTCTTC
>TRBJ1-5|TRBD1|once|TRBV6-1
CASSDGRGRFGQPQHF
TGTGCCAGCAGTGATGGTAGGGGGCGCTTCGGGCAGCCCCAGCATTTT
>TRBJ1-2|NA|NA|TRBV10-3
CAIKSFTSSYGYTF
TGTGCCATCAAATCCTTCACTAGTTCCTATGGCTACACCTTC
>TRBJ1-4|TRBD1|NA|TRBV19
CASIGTGLATNEKLFF
TGTGCCAGTATCGGGACAGGGCTCGCAACTAATGAAAAACTGTTTTTT
>TRBJ2-7|NA|NA|TRBV7-9
CASSLIGGDEQYF
TGTGCCAGCAGCCTAATAGGGGGGGACGAGCAGTACTTC
>TRBJ2-3|TRBD2|NA|TRBV5-1
CASSEGLAGGGETDTQYF
TGCGCCAGCAGCGAAGGACTAGCGGGAGGCGGGGAGACAGATACGCAGTATTTT
>TRBJ2-6|TRBD2|NA|TRBV4-1
CASSQGLAGVSGANVLTF
TGCGCCAGCAGCCAAGGACTAGCGGGAGTATCCGGGGCCAACGTCCTGACTTTC
>TRBJ2-4|TRBD2|NA|TRBV6-6
CASSRRETSGILGIQYF
TGTGCCAGCAGTCGACGGGAGACTAGCGGGATTCTAGGCATTCAGTACTTC
>TRBJ1-2|TRBD1|NA|TRBV6-5
CASSSGQGSVYGYTF
TGTGCCAGCAGTTCCGGACAGGGAAGCGTCTATGGCTACACCTTC
>TRBJ2-3|TRBD2|NA|TRBV10-3
CAISVPSGEITDTQYF
TGTGCCATCAGTGTACCTAGCGGGGAGATCACAGATACGCAGTATTTT
>TRBJ2-2|TRBD1|NA|TRBV6-6
CASSLQTGAGELFF
TGTGCCAGCAGCTTACAGACAGGGGCCGGGGAGCTGTTTTTT
>TRBJ1-2|NA|NA|TRBV3-1/TRBV3-2
CTSSPPGANYGYTF
TGTACCAGCAGCCCGCCAGGGGCTAACTATGGCTACACCTTC
>TRBJ1-2|NA|NA|TRBV20-1
CSASFWTSGSNYGYTF
TGCAGTGCTAGTTTCTGGACCTCCGGGAGCAACTATGGCTACACCTTC
>TRBJ1-6|NA|once|TRBV7-9
CASSDRGLFNSPLHF
TGTGCCAGCAGCGACCGAGGACTGTTTAATTCACCCCTCCACTTT
>TRBJ2-3|NA|NA|TRBV18
CASSPLRSGGPDTQYF
TGTGCCAGCTCACCCCTCCGAAGCGGTGGGCCAGATACGCAGTATTTT
>TRBJ2-7|TRBD2|NA|TRBV6-2/TRBV6-3
CASSYPTSGRYYEQYF
TGTGCCAGCAGTTACCCAACTAGCGGGAGGTACTACGAGCAGTACTTC
>TRBJ2-3|TRBD1|NA|TRBV5-1
CASSSSGTGGHTQYF
TGCGCCAGCAGCTCATCCGGGACAGGGGGCCATACGCAGTATTTT
>TRBJ2-3|NA|NA|TRBV9
CASSALGASDTQYF
TGTGCCAGCAGCGCTCTAGGGGCGTCAGATACGCAGTATTTT
>TRBJ1-2|NA|NA|TRBV28
CASSPEGAGRIYGYTF
TGTGCCAGCAGCCCGGAAGGCGCAGGGAGGATCTATGGCTACACCTTC
>TRBJ2-3|NA|NA|TRBV29-1
CSVEGSPEGGTDTQYF
TGCAGCGTTGAGGGGAGCCCCGAGGGGGGCACAGATACGCAGTATTTT
>TRBJ1-6|NA|NA|TRBV6-5
CASKARNSPLHF
TGTGCCAGCAAGGCGAGGAATTCACCCCTCCACTTT
>TRBJ2-7|TRBD2|NA|TRBV6-2/TRBV6-3
CASSDPGRRGFYEQYF
TGTGCCAGCAGCGACCCGGGAAGGCGGGGGTTCTACGAGCAGTACTTC